This T cell receptor beta chain appears in the sequencing data of a study of CD8 T cells in ankylosing spondylitis. Study results and limitations: Typical of ankylosing spondylitis blood, it appeared, was a TCR beta motif of under 10 highly homologous variants. Certain motif variants had earlier been reported in reactive arthritis synovial fluid and blood.

This clonotype was detected ten times or more. Its specificity is unknown. This CDR3 region has 11 residues. The germline V gene encodes CDR1 SQVTM and CDR2 ANQGSEA. The V gene lost 1 base and the J gene lost 7 bases, with 7 bases spanning the gap. MiXCR, applied by TCRdb to the 5' RACE reads, yields one record per CDR3 protein. The profile shows a few hundred thousand distinct CDR3 sequences, 8% to 11% of them singletons. The rearrangement joins TRBV29-1 to TRBJ1-1, with a tentative D call TRBD1 (6 bases). The sequenced sample consisted of blood, either unsorted or a sorted T cell fraction (not recorded which). The source is a male donor with ankylosing spondylitis or in good health (not recorded which). The CDR3 loop is CSVEGRGEAFF. CDR3 bases: TGCAGCGTTGAAGGCAGGGGTGAAGCTTTCTTT. Based on the CDR3 plus reference TRBV29-1 and TRBJ1-1, the full variable domain is SAVISQKPSRDICQRGTSLTIQCQVDSQVTMMFWYRQQPGQSLTLIATANQGSEATYESGFVIDKFPISRPNLTFSTLTVSNMSPEDSSIYLCSVEGRGEAFFGQGTRLTVV.